One sample yielded the 8 T cell receptor beta chains listed below, sequenced in a study of shared clonotypes between healthy human individuals. Assay used: immunoSEQ multiplex PCR; TCRdb lists only in-frame clones, some missing. This repertoire shows more than 450,000 clones, around 74% found once; its top ten account for over 10%. Sequencing was done on a sample of PBMCs. The receptors come from a woman aged 35 to 49 in good health. Some clones in this sample may be carry-over from other donors' samples.

The chain combines TRBV30 with TRBJ1-6; D gene ambiguous. CDR1 is GTSNPN and CDR2 is SVGIG in the germline V gene (reference sequence). This CDR3 spans 17 amino acids. The ends were cut back, 3 bases at V and 0 bases at J, with 15 bases in the middle. CDR3 DNA: TGTGCCTGGAGCCCCGGTGTCCAGCGCTCCTATAATTCACCCCTCCACTTT. Protein product: CAWSPGVQRSYNSPLHF.

The chain recombines TRBV11-3 with TRBJ2-1; the match to TRBD2 covers 14 bases. Looked up from germline, CDR1 is SGHNT and CDR2 is YENEEA. The CDR3 extends over 16 amino acids. V lost 4 bases and J lost 8; bases outside the gene matches: 7. The CDR3 DNA follows: TGTGCCAGCAGCTCCGGGACTAGCGGGAGTTTAGATGAGCAGTTCTTC. Amino acid sequence: CASSSGTSGSLDEQFF.

V is TRBV5-1 and J is TRBJ2-5; a possible D gene is TRBD1 (6 bases). Trimming cost V 4 bases and J 3 bases, with 13 bases left between them. Germline V gives CDR1 SGHRS, CDR2 YFSETQ. CDR3 size: 14 residues. The CDR3 DNA reads TGCGCCAGCAGCCCCTCGACAGGAAAAGAGACCCAGTACTTC. It specifies CASSPSTGKETQYF.

The chain uses TRBV7-2 and TRBJ2-1, with 7 nucleotides matching TRBD2. V lost 4 bases to trimming and J lost 4 bases; unmatched junction nucleotides: 7. Per the germline V gene, CDR1 is SGHTA and CDR2 is FQGNSA. CDR3 size: 15 residues. The CDR3 loop is CASSSPGTTYNEQFF. The CDR3 DNA reads TGTGCCAGCAGCTCCCCCGGGACTACGTACAATGAGCAGTTCTTC.

This chain links TRBV21-1 with TRBJ1-2. TRBV21-1 is a recognized pseudogene. CDR3 length: 12 residues. This chain's CDR3 is CASRRTGLGYTF. CDR3 nucleotides: TGTGCCAGCAGAAGGACCGGGCTAGGTTACACCTTC.

This clone turned up a few times. The V gene is TRBV11-2, the J gene TRBJ2-7; a weak D match, TRBD1 (5 bases). This CDR3 is 16 amino acids long. Germline CDR1 is SGHAT and CDR2 is FQNNGV. Trimming pared 5 bases from V and 7 bases from J, leaving 24 bases between. The CDR3, as DNA: TGTGCCAGCAGCCCTAGGTTGGGGCTAACCTTTGGTGAGCAGTACTTC. Translating it yields CASSPRLGLTFGEQYF.

In its sample, this clone was seen once. The sample carries other DNA sequences with the same CDR3. This CDR3 reads CASRTGGTEAFF. The CDR3, as DNA: TGCGCCAGCCGGACAGGGGGCACTGAAGCTTTCTTT. This chain joins TRBV10-1 and TRBJ1-1; 10 bases fit TRBD1. V shed 8 bases and J 4 bases; nucleotides not matched to a gene: 1. Germline V gene sequence: CDR1 WNHNN, CDR2 SYGVQD (reference sequence). This CDR3 spans 12 amino acids.

The CDR3 is CASSLMATSEAFF. CDR3 nucleotides: TGTGCCAGCAGCTTAATGGCAACTAGTGAAGCTTTCTTT. V is TRBV7-3 and J is TRBJ1-1; D not certain. The CDR3 loop spans 13 amino acids. The germline gives CDR1 SGHTA, CDR2 FQGTGA. Between the trimmed V and J ends, which lost 1 base and 7 bases, there was a span of 10 bases.